These 18 T cell receptor beta chains share one sample of origin, sequenced in a study of blood T cell repertoires in COVID-19. This table comes from immunoSEQ multiplex PCR, and its TCRdb copy is limited to in-frame clones, with some not included. The data hold about 83,000 clones, with about 82% observed a single time. The sequenced sample was peripheral blood. The receptors come from an elderly woman in a cohort sampled during active or convalescent COVID-19.

The chain joins TRBV30 to TRBJ1-3; the D gene is possibly TRBD1 (5 bases). Germline V gene data show CDR1 as GTSNPN and CDR2 as SVGIG (reference sequence). Trimming removed 2 bases from V and 1 base from J, with 12 bases in between. This CDR3 is built from 15 residues. CDR3 sequence (DNA): TGTGCCTGGAGTTGGGGTCGGACATCTGGAAACACCATATATTTT. Translating gives CAWSWGRTSGNTIYF.

CDR3 sequence: CASSIDGGQLFF. DNA of the CDR3: TGCGCCAGCAGCATAGACGGAGGCCAGCTGTTTTTT. The chain links TRBV5-1 to TRBJ2-2, with D perhaps matching TRBD2 (5 bases). Germline lookup yields CDR1 SGHRS and CDR2 YFSETQ. This CDR3 has 12 residues. Trimming cost V 4 bases and J 12 bases, with 13 bases left between them.

The rearrangement uses TRBV2 and TRBJ1-5; 7 bases match TRBD1. Trimming took 3 bases from V and 1 from J; bases not matched to a gene: 3. The CDR3 is made up of 15 amino acids. Germline V gene data show CDR1 as SNHLY and CDR2 as FYNNEI. The CDR3 sequence: CASSDQGDSNQPQHF. CDR3 coding DNA: TGTGCCAGCAGTGATCAGGGGGACAGCAATCAGCCCCAGCATTTT.

The rearrangement uses TRBV2 and TRBJ1-3; no definite D call. The germline gives CDR1 SNHLY, CDR2 FYNNEI. The V end was cut by 3 bases, the J end by 1 base, with 4 bases between. CDR3 size: 13 residues. The CDR3 coding sequence is TGTGCCAGCAGTGACCTTTCTGGAAACACCATATATTTT. Translating gives CASSDLSGNTIYF.

V and J are TRBV5-1 and TRBJ1-6; 7 positions agree with TRBD1. Trimming took 0 bases from V and 6 from J; bases not matched to a gene: 6. Germline lookup yields CDR1 SGHRS and CDR2 YFSETQ. There are 16 residues in the CDR3. The CDR3 protein is CASSLDGTVSNSPLHF. The CDR3 nucleotides read TGCGCCAGCAGCTTGGATGGGACAGTCAGTAATTCACCCCTCCACTTT.

The chain joins TRBV6-1 to TRBJ2-7, with TRBD1 as a possible D gene (5 bases). The germline V gene encodes CDR1 MNHNS and CDR2 SASEGT. This CDR3 is 14 amino acids long. V lost 1 base to trimming and J lost 0 bases, with 7 bases between them. Here the CDR3 reads CASSEGQNSYEQYV. The DNA for the CDR3 is TGTGCCAGCAGTGAAGGACAGAACTCCTACGAGCAGTACGTC.

V usage is TRBV6-6 and J usage is TRBJ1-5; D remains unclear. Looked up from germline, CDR1 is MNHNY and CDR2 is SVGAGI (reference sequence). Trimming took off 2 bases at V and 3 bases at J, with 14 bases between the two ends. The CDR3 has 16 amino acids. CDR3 in DNA: TGTGCCAGCAGTTACGAGGGTCCTTCTATCAATCAGCCCCAGCATTTT. Translation: CASSYEGPSINQPQHF.

The V call is TRBV24-1, the J call TRBJ1-2; D might be TRBD1 (6 bases). V was trimmed by 4 bases and J by 1 base, leaving 9 bases between them. Per the germline V gene, CDR1 is KGHDR and CDR2 is SFDVKD. This CDR3 contains 14 residues. The CDR3 DNA is TGTGCCACCAGTGAGGACAGTAATAACTATGGCTACACCTTC. It codes for CATSEDSNNYGYTF.

The chain has TRBV14 and TRBJ1-2; 10 bases fit TRBD1. Per germline, CDR1 SGHDN and CDR2 FVKESK. This CDR3 is 15 amino acids long. Trimming cost V 5 bases and J 4 bases; bases outside gene matches: 7. CDR3 protein: CASSRRTGGLYGYTF. CDR3 DNA: TGTGCCAGCAGCAGAAGGACAGGGGGGCTCTATGGCTACACCTTC. Supplemented by reference TRBV14 and TRBJ1-2, the full variable domain reads EAGVTQFPSHSVIEKGQTVTLRCDPISGHDNLYWYRRVMGKEIKFLLHFVKESKQDESGMPNNRFLAERTGGTYSTLKVQPAELEDSGVYFCASSRRTGGLYGYTFGSGTRLTVV.

The chain has TRBV18 and TRBJ2-7; the D gene is possibly TRBD2 (5 bases). CDR1 and CDR2 (germline): KGHSH, LQKENI. The V end was cut by 3 bases, the J end by 5 bases, with 8 bases between. This CDR3 region has 12 residues. CDR3 bases: TGTGCCAGCTCACCCCGGGGAGACGAGCAGTACTTC. This encodes CASSPRGDEQYF.

This clone was observed a handful of times. This chain links TRBV28 with TRBJ1-2; 7 bases agree with TRBD1. Germline CDR1 reads MDHEN; CDR2 reads SYDVKM. Trimming removed 8 bases from V and 1 base from J; junction bases left unmatched: 4. The CDR3 consists of 13 residues. CDR3 amino acids: CASGDSFNYGYTF. The CDR3 region has the DNA TGTGCCAGCGGGGACAGTTTTAACTATGGCTACACCTTC.

This chain joins TRBV24-1 and TRBJ1-6; TRBD1 might be the D (6 bases). This CDR3 is built from 14 residues. Trimming pared 5 bases from V and 8 bases from J, leaving 12 bases between. Germline lookup yields CDR1 KGHDR and CDR2 SFDVKD. Here the CDR3 reads CATSGVQGDSPLHF. CDR3 coding DNA: TGTGCCACCAGTGGAGTACAGGGTGATTCACCCCTCCACTTT.

The chain joins TRBV28 to TRBJ2-5, with D maybe TRBD2 (6 bases). The germline V gene has CDR1 MDHEN and CDR2 SYDVKM. The CDR3 covers 16 residues. Trimming stripped 6 bases from V and 8 bases from J, with 25 bases between. The CDR3 DNA sequence: TGTGCCAGCAGAATCGCGACGGGAGCCTCTCAGGCAACCCAGTACTTC. Protein: CASRIATGASQATQYF. Full variable domain (remainder filled in from reference TRBV28 and TRBJ2-5): DVKVTQSSRYLVKRTGEKVFLECVQDMDHENMFWYRQDPGLGLRLIYFSYDVKMKEKGDIPEGYSVSREKKERFSLILESASTNQTSMYLCASRIATGASQATQYFGPGTRLLVL.

The chain carries TRBV11-2 and TRBJ1-2; no firm D call. V lost 2 bases and J lost 2, with 12 bases in between. Germline CDR1 and CDR2: SGHAT and FQNNGV. The CDR3 runs 15 residues. The CDR3 DNA sequence: TGTGCCAGCAGCTTAAGCGACGAATCCAACTATGGCTACACCTTC. Amino acid sequence: CASSLSDESNYGYTF.

The chain carries TRBV3-1 (or the pseudogene TRBV3-2) and TRBJ1-2; possibly TRBD1 for D (5 bases). The V gene lost 0 bases and the J gene lost 4 bases, with 9 bases spanning the gap. Germline-derived CDR1 and CDR2 are LGHDT and YNNKEL (reference sequence). The CDR3 length is 14 residues. The CDR3 loop reads CASSQDIGGYGYTF. CDR3 sequence (DNA): TGTGCCAGCAGCCAAGATATCGGGGGCTATGGCTACACCTTC.

The table lists this clone with a count of one. The chain links TRBV2 to TRBJ1-4; the D is unclear. Germline values: CDR1 SNHLY, CDR2 FYNNEI. Trimming stripped 7 bases from V and 0 bases from J, with 30 bases between. There are 21 residues in the CDR3. In DNA, the CDR3 is TGTGCCAGCAACTTGACACCCCAGCCAGCCAAGGTCGAATCAACTAATGAAAAACTGTTTTTT. Translation: CASNLTPQPAKVESTNEKLFF.

The V and J genes are TRBV7-8 and TRBJ2-7, with 8 bases matching TRBD2. Per the germline V gene, CDR1 is SGHVS and CDR2 is FQNEAQ. This CDR3 has 14 amino acids. The CDR3 DNA reads TGTCAACGCGGGGTTAGCGGGATCAACCCAAAGCAGTACGTC. Translating it yields CQRGVSGINPKQYV.

The gene calls are TRBV24-1 and TRBJ1-5; 7 bases are a match to TRBD1. This CDR3 is built from 16 residues. Trimming removed 7 bases from V and 2 bases from J; junction bases left unmatched: 10. CDR1 and CDR2 from the germline V gene are KGHDR and SFDVKD. This chain's CDR3 is CATSGAKGAGNQPQHF. The CDR3 coding sequence is TGTGCCACCAGCGGAGCTAAGGGGGCAGGCAATCAGCCCCAGCATTTT.